The 19 T cell receptor beta chains given below trace back to one sample, sequenced in a study of identifying expanded T cells in peripheral blood. Measured with immunoSEQ multiplex PCR; TCRdb has only the in-frame clones, and not every one. The top ten clones hold around a fifth of a sample with 65,000 to 95,000 clones, roughly 84% of them seen once. Specimen: blood. The receptors derive from a person between 18 and 75 years old in good health.

The chain has TRBV2 and TRBJ2-3; 16 bases fit TRBD2. The V gene end was trimmed by 8 bases and the J gene end by 2 bases; junction bases not matched to a gene: 7. Germline-derived CDR1 and CDR2 are SNHLY and FYNNEI. The CDR3 sequence is 17 residues long. Here the CDR3 reads CASEGLAGGRVTDTQYF. DNA for the CDR3: TGTGCCAGCGAGGGACTAGCGGGAGGGCGGGTCACAGATACGCAGTATTTT.

The chain uses TRBV7-2 and TRBJ1-1, with D maybe TRBD1 (6 bases). Between the trimmed V and J ends, which lost 5 bases and 1 base, there was a span of 8 bases. This CDR3 is built from 13 residues. The V gene's germline CDR1 is SGHTA and CDR2 FQGNSA. CDR3 amino acids: CASSEQGNTEAFF. CDR3 nucleotide sequence: TGTGCCAGCAGCGAACAGGGGAACACTGAAGCTTTCTTT.

The chain joins TRBV11-2 to TRBJ2-1; 11 bases are shared with TRBD2. J gave up 7 bases and V 5 bases, and 10 bases lay outside the gene matches. The CDR3 has 16 amino acids. The germline gives CDR1 SGHAT, CDR2 FQNNGV. The CDR3 here is CASSPLILAGVNEQFF. The CDR3 DNA reads as TGTGCCAGCAGCCCCCTCATACTAGCGGGAGTTAATGAGCAGTTCTTC.

V and J are TRBV27 and TRBJ2-1; D possibly corresponds to TRBD1 (6 bases). The V and J ends lost 5 bases and 4 bases respectively, with 12 bases between them. Germline values: CDR1 MNHEY, CDR2 SMNVEV (reference sequence). This CDR3 contains 14 residues. The CDR3 loop reads CASSPWTDYNEQFF. CDR3 nucleotide sequence: TGTGCCAGCAGTCCCTGGACAGATTACAATGAGCAGTTCTTC.

This clone was observed a few times. The chain uses TRBV6-6 and TRBJ2-1; 10 bases fit TRBD1. CDR1 MNHNY and CDR2 SVGAGI come from the germline V gene (reference sequence). V was clipped by 4 bases and J by 9 bases; unmatched bases: 6. The CDR3 runs to 14 residues. DNA of the CDR3: TGTGCCAGCAGTTCCGGACAGGGGGTCGGTGAGCAGTTCTTC. The encoded protein is CASSSGQGVGEQFF.

The V gene is TRBV7-9, the J gene TRBJ1-5; the D is unclear. CDR1 is SEHNR, CDR2 FQNEAQ, per germline (reference sequence). This CDR3 is 12 amino acids long. V gave up 4 bases and J gave up 4 bases, with 5 bases separating them. The CDR3 loop is CASSSVNQPQHF. The CDR3 DNA is TGTGCCAGCAGCTCCGTAAATCAGCCCCAGCATTTT.

The J gene is TRBJ2-7, the V gene TRBV4-3, with unresolved D. Germline-derived CDR1 and CDR2 are LGHNA and YSLEER. This CDR3 is built from 14 residues. V was cut by 0 bases and J by 4 bases, with 10 bases left in between. DNA for the CDR3: TGCGCCAGCAGCCAAGATACATTGTCGTACGAGCAGTACTTC. It is translated as CASSQDTLSYEQYF.

This clone showed up just once. The chain joins TRBV18 to TRBJ2-7, with 10 bases aligning to TRBD1. Germline CDR1 and CDR2: KGHSH and LQKENI. Trimming at V came to 2 bases and at J to 2 bases, leaving 6 bases not matched to a gene. The CDR3 is 16 amino acids. This CDR3 is CASSPTGDRGTYEQYF. The CDR3 region has the DNA TGTGCCAGCTCACCAACCGGGGACAGGGGAACCTACGAGCAGTACTTC.

The chain is built from TRBV19 and TRBJ2-1; D is unclear. The CDR3 sequence is 14 residues long. V was cut by 3 bases and J by 5 bases, with 11 bases left in between. The V gene's germline CDR1 is LNHDA and CDR2 SQIVND (reference sequence). This CDR3 is CASSMWQNDNEQFF. The CDR3 DNA sequence: TGTGCCAGTAGTATGTGGCAAAATGACAATGAGCAGTTCTTC.

CDR3 DNA: TGTGCCAGCAGCCCGGGAGGCTACGAGCAGTACTTC. Translation: CASSPGGYEQYF. This rearrangement joins TRBV28 to TRBJ2-7; TRBD2 agrees at 7 bases. The germline CDR1 and CDR2 sequences are MDHEN and SYDVKM. CDR3 length: 12 amino acids. With V trimmed by 6 bases and J by 3 bases, 2 bases remained unmatched.

A remark on this clone: In the same sample, other DNA sequences code for this CDR3. The gene calls are TRBV7-3 and TRBJ2-1; 7 bases match TRBD2. V gave up 1 base and J gave up 3 bases; unmatched junction bases: 0. The CDR3 runs 14 residues. Germline values: CDR1 SGHTA, CDR2 FQGTGA. The CDR3 region is CASSLSGSYNEQFF. The CDR3 DNA reads TGTGCCAGCAGCTTAAGCGGGAGCTACAATGAGCAGTTCTTC.

The V gene is TRBV11-2, the J gene TRBJ1-1, with D unclear. V was cut by 5 bases and J by 1 base, with 14 bases left in between. The CDR3 contains 15 residues. Germline CDR1 and CDR2: SGHAT and FQNNGV. The CDR3 nucleotides are TGTGCCAGCAGCCAACTAACGGGTGAGAACACTGAAGCTTTCTTT. Amino acid sequence: CASSQLTGENTEAFF. The variable domain in full, with the rest retrieved from reference TRBV11-2 and TRBJ1-1, is EAGVAQSPRYKIIEKRQSVAFWCNPISGHATLYWYQQILGQGPKLLIQFQNNGVVDDSQLPKDRFSAERLKGVDSTLKIQPAKLEDSAVYLCASSQLTGENTEAFFGQGTRLTVV.

This chain uses TRBV10-2 with TRBJ2-2; the D is unclear. Trimming took 4 bases from V and 3 from J, leaving 6 bases between them. Germline V gene lookup returns CDR1 WSHSY and CDR2 SAAADI. The CDR3 covers 13 residues. CDR3 residues: CASSAQYTGELFF. The CDR3 DNA is TGCGCCAGCAGTGCTCAGTACACCGGGGAGCTGTTTTTT.

The V and J genes are TRBV28 and TRBJ2-7; weak D call: TRBD1 (5 bases). V was cut by 5 bases and J by 3 bases, with 14 bases left in between. This CDR3 has 14 amino acids. Germline lookup yields CDR1 MDHEN and CDR2 SYDVKM. The CDR3 is CASSGGAGYYEQYF. CDR3 in DNA: TGTGCCAGCAGTGGTGGGGCAGGGTACTACGAGCAGTACTTC.

This clone came up once. This chain joins TRBV7-2 and TRBJ2-1, with 14 bases lining up with TRBD2. Germline-derived CDR1 and CDR2 are SGHTA and FQGNSA. The CDR3 runs 14 residues. V trimming: 7 bases; J trimming: 8 bases; junction bases outside the gene matches: 4. The CDR3 DNA reads TGTGCCAGCACCCGACTAGCGGGAGGGTATGAGCAGTTCTTC. This translates into CASTRLAGGYEQFF.

V and J are TRBV5-1 and TRBJ2-2; perhaps D is TRBD1 or TRBD2 (6 bases each). The CDR3 runs to 16 residues. Trimming stripped 4 bases from V and 4 bases from J, with 17 bases between. Germline loops: CDR1 SGHRS, CDR2 YFSETQ. DNA of the CDR3: TGCGCCAGCAGCCCGGGGGCAGGGGAACTCACCGGGGAGCTGTTTTTT. Translated: CASSPGAGELTGELFF. Filled out from reference TRBV5-1 and TRBJ2-2, the complete variable domain reads KAGVTQTPRYLIKTRGQQVTLSCSPISGHRSVSWYQQTPGQGLQFLFEYFSETQRNKGNFPGRFSGRQFSNSRSEMNVSTLELGDSALYLCASSPGAGELTGELFFGEGSRLTVL.

Note on this clone: A read error may explain this, as a much larger clone is one base away. The same CDR3 arises from other DNA sequences in this sample as well. The rearrangement uses TRBV29-1 and TRBJ2-2; the match to TRBD2 covers 12 bases. With 4 bases clipped from V and 11 bases from J, the junction kept 11 bases outside the gene matches. This CDR3 contains 15 residues. Germline V lookup: CDR1 SQVTM, CDR2 ANQGSEA. The CDR3 here is CSVGTSGKGSGELFF. The DNA of the CDR3 is TGCAGCGTTGGGACTAGCGGGAAAGGTAGCGGAGAGCTGTTTTTT.

This clone has a handful of counts. The chain employs TRBV6-5 and TRBJ2-7, with a tentative D call TRBD2 (5 bases). Germline values: CDR1 MNHEY, CDR2 SVGAGI. CDR3 length: 13 residues. V lost 6 bases and J 3 bases, leaving 12 bases between the germline ends. CDR3 sequence (DNA): TGTGCCAGCAGGCCCCCGGGAAGCTACGAGCAGTACTTC. It is translated as CASRPPGSYEQYF.

J is TRBJ2-2 and V is TRBV6-4; D is possibly TRBD2 (6 bases). Germline V gene lookup returns CDR1 MRHNA and CDR2 SNTAGT. The V end was cut by 3 bases, the J end by 1 base, with 9 bases between. This CDR3 is 15 amino acids long. CDR3 coding DNA: TGTGCCAGCAGTGAAGAGGGAGGGAACACCGGGGAGCTGTTTTTT. Translating it yields CASSEEGGNTGELFF.